This T cell receptor (beta chain) was sequenced in a study of brain T cells in children with intractable seizures (dated by TCRdb to the early 2020s). For context, the study as a whole: Resected brain tissue from more than 40 pediatric epilepsy surgery cases was first screened for immune gene transcripts using a NanoString immunology panel. Among the roughly twelve selected surgery cases, eight also had pre-surgery blood sequenced, leaving four with brain tissue only.

The germline V gene encodes CDR1 MDHEN and CDR2 SYDVKM. Taken from cysteine to phenylalanine, the CDR3 has 13 residues. Here the CDR3 DNA is all that survives: 39 bases in frame from base 1. V lost 1 base and J lost 7 bases; the stretch between them is 10 bases long. On this clone itself: The antigen this receptor binds is unknown. The record has no base qualities; no much larger clone is one base away.

The time point label corresponds to: resected brain tissue, or blood drawn just prior to surgery. The surgery cases with the highest brain T cell transcript signatures were chosen for TCR beta chain sequencing of brain tissue, and also of blood when blood was available. Before surgery, the patients had been given at least one anti-epileptic drug. TCR-sequenced patients were children with drug-resistant epilepsy due to tuberous sclerosis complex, focal cortical dysplasia, Rasmussen encephalitis or hemimegalencephaly. The Monarch genomic DNA purification kit was used to extract bulk genomic DNA from unsorted brain tissue and from whole blood. The immunoSEQ assay was used to generate TCR beta chain sequences from genomic DNA. In the source study's methods: Any CDR3 sequence that did not begin with the conserved framework cysteine at position 104 was removed by hand. To get clonality, the normalized Shannon's Diversity Index was subtracted from one, giving values from 0 (maximal diversity) to 1 (oligoclonal). Chi-squared comparison-of-proportions tests were used to check whether the frequency of the same CDR3 differed between samples, for example brain versus blood. Public clonotypes were identified by searching immuneACCESS, and similarity to known antiviral clonotypes was assessed with the VDJdb browser. TCRdb obtained this table from immuneACCESS and retained in-frame rearrangements with V and J assigned. These tables miss some clones; where compared with another copy, unresolved V genes account for less than half of the shortfall, and the remainder is unexplained. That table furnishes V, J and clone size, whereas the DNA furnished D and trimming. The sample records tens of thousands of clones, 93% of which are singletons. The biggest ten clones account for about 1.4% of the sample.

The full study reports these points: The patients' HCMV serostatus was not known, and viral specificity was inferred solely from CDR3 sequence similarity. Because pre- and post-surgery blood were sequenced to different depths, clones absent from the pre-surgery sample may reflect undersampling.

In this chain, TRBV28 is recombined with TRBJ1-2; the best D guess is TRBD1, with 5 bases matching. This specimen was peripheral blood, taken at surgery. The sequence came from a boy younger than two with tuberous sclerosis and intractable seizures. The DNA sequence reads TGTGCCAGCAGTTTATCGGGGACCGGTGGCTACACCTTC. Translated, it gives CASSLSGTGGYTF.